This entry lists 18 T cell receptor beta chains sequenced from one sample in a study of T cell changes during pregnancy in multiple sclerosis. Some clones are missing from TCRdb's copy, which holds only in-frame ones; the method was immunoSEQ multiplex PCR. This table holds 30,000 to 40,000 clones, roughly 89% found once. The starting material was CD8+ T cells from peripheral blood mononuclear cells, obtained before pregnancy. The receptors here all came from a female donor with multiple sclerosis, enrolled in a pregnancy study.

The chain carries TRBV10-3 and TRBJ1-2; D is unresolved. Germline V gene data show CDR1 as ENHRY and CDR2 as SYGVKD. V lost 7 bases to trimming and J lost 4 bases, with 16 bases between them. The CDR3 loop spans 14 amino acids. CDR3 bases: TGTGCCATCAATGGCGGTACTAGCGGCTATGGCTACACCTTC. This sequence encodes CAINGGTSGYGYTF.

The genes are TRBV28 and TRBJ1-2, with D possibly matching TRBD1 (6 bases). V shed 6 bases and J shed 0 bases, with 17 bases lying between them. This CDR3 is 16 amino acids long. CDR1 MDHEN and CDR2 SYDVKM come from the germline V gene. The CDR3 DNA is TGTGCCAGCAGGATGATGGTGACAGGTTCTAACTATGGCTACACCTTC. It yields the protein CASRMMVTGSNYGYTF.

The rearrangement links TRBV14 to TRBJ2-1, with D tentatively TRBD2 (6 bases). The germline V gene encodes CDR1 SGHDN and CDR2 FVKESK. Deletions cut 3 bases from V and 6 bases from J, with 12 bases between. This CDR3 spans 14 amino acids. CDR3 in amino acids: CASSQVRGFNEQFF. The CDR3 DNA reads TGTGCCAGCAGCCAGGTTCGGGGGTTCAATGAGCAGTTCTTC.

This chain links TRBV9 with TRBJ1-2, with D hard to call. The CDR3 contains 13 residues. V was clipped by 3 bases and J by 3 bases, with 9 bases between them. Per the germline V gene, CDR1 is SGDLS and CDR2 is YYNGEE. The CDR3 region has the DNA TGTGCCAGCAGCGCAGACTCCCACTATGGCTACACCTTC. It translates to CASSADSHYGYTF.

CDR3 bases: TGCGCCAGCAGCCAAGGACTACGGGCCTCTAATAACTATGGCTACACCTTC. This translates into CASSQGLRASNNYGYTF. V and J are TRBV4-3 and TRBJ1-2; D is unresolved. Trimming took off 1 base at V and 1 base at J, with 16 bases between the two ends. This CDR3 spans 17 amino acids. The germline V gene encodes CDR1 LGHNA and CDR2 YSLEER.

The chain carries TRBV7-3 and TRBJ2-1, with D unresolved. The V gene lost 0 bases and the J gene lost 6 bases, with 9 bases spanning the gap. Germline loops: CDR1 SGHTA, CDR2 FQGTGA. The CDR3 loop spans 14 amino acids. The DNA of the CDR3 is TGTGCCAGCAGCTTAACGGTCTCGGGCAATGAGCAGTTCTTC. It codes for CASSLTVSGNEQFF.

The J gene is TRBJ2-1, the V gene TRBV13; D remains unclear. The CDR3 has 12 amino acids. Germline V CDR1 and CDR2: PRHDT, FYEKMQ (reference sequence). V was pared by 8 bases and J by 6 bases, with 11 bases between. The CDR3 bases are TGTGCCAGCGGCAGTGAAATCAATGAGCAGTTCTTC. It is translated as CASGSEINEQFF. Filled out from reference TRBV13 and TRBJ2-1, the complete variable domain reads AAGVIQSPRHLIKEKRETATLKCYPIPRHDTVYWYQQGPGQDPQFLISFYEKMQSDKGSIPDRFSAQQFSDYHSELNMSSLELGDSALYFCASGSEINEQFFGPGTRLTVL.

In DNA form, the CDR3 reads TGTGCCAGCAGTGAATCAGGGGGCACCGGGGAGCTGTTTTTT. It codes for CASSESGGTGELFF. The chain has TRBV6-4 and TRBJ2-2; 7 bases are shared with TRBD1. V was clipped by 3 bases and J by 4 bases; unmatched bases: 2. Germline V gene data show CDR1 as MRHNA and CDR2 as SNTAGT. The CDR3 covers 14 residues.

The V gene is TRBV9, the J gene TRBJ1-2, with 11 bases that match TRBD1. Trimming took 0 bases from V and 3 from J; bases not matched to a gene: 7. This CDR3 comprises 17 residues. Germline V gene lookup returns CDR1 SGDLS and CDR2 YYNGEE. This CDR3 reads CASSVGTGGFKDYGYTF. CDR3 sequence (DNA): TGTGCCAGCAGCGTAGGGACAGGGGGCTTTAAGGACTATGGCTACACCTTC.

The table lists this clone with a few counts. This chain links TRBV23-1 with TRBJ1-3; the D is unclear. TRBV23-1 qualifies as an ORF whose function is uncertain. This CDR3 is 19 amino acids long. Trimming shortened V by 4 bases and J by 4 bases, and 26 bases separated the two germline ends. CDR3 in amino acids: CASSRRVASVLGGGNTIYF. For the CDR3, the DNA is TGCGCCAGCAGTCGTCGTGTGGCTAGTGTCTTGGGTGGAGGAAACACCATATATTTT.

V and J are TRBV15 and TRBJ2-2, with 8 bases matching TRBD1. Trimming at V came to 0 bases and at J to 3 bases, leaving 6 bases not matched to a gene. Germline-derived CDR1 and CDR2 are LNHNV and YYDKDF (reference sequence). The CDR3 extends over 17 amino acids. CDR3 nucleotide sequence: TGTGCCACCAGCAGAGAGGACAGGGTCTGGGACACCGGGGAGCTGTTTTTT. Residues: CATSREDRVWDTGELFF.

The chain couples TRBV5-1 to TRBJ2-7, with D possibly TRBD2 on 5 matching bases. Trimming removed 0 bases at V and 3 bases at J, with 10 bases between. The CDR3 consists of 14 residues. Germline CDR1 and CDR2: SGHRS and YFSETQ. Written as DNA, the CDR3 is TGCGCCAGCAGCTTGGCCCCGGAGGACTACGAGCAGTACTTC. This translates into CASSLAPEDYEQYF. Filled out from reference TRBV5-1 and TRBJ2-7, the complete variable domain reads KAGVTQTPRYLIKTRGQQVTLSCSPISGHRSVSWYQQTPGQGLQFLFEYFSETQRNKGNFPGRFSGRQFSNSRSEMNVSTLELGDSALYLCASSLAPEDYEQYFGPGTRLTVT.

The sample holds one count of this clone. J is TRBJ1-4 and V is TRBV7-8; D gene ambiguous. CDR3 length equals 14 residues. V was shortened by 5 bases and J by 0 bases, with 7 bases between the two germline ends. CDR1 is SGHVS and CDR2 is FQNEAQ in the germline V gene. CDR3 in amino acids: CASSPQATNEKLFF. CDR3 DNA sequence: TGTGCCAGCAGCCCACAAGCAACTAATGAAAAACTGTTTTTT.

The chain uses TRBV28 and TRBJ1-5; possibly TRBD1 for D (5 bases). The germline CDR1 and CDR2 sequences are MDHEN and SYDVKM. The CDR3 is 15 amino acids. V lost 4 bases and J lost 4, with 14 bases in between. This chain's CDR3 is CASSSHDRENQPQHF. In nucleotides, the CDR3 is TGTGCCAGCAGTTCCCACGACAGAGAGAATCAGCCCCAGCATTTT. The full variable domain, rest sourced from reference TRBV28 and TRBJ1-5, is DVKVTQSSRYLVKRTGEKVFLECVQDMDHENMFWYRQDPGLGLRLIYFSYDVKMKEKGDIPEGYSVSREKKERFSLILESASTNQTSMYLCASSSHDRENQPQHFGDGTRLSIL.

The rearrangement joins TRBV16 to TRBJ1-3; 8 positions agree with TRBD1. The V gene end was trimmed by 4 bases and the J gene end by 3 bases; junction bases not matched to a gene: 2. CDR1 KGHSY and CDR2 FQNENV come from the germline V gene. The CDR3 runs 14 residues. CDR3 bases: TGTGCCAGCAGCCCCGGACAGGGTGGAAACACCATATATTTT. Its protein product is CASSPGQGGNTIYF.

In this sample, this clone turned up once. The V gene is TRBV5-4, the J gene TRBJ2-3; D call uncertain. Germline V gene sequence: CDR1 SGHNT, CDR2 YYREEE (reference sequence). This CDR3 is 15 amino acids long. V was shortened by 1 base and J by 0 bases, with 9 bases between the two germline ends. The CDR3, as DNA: TGTGCCAGCAGCTTGACGGCGGCTAGCACAGATACGCAGTATTTT. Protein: CASSLTAASTDTQYF.

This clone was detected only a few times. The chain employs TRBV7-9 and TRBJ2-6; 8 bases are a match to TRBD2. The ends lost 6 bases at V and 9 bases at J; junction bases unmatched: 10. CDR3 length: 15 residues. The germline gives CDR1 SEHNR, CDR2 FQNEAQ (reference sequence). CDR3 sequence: CASSPKAGVYNVLTF. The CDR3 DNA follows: TGTGCCAGCAGTCCTAAAGCGGGAGTATACAACGTCCTGACTTTC.

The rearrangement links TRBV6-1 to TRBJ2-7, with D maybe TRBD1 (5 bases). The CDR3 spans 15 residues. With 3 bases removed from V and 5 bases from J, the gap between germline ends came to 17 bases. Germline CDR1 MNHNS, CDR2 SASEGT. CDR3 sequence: CASSDPGLVLDEQYF. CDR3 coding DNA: TGTGCCAGCAGTGATCCAGGGTTGGTTTTGGACGAGCAGTACTTC.